The T cell receptor beta chain described here comes from a study of cytomegalovirus exposure and HLA in healthy donors. Trimming took 1 base from V and 1 from J, leaving 5 bases between them. The CDR3 is 14 residues long. Germline-derived CDR1 and CDR2 are SEHNR and FQNEAQ (reference sequence). A note on this clone: Its antigen is currently unknown.

Primers included in the PCR were 60 Vbeta and 13 Jbeta primers. The data were produced by immunoSEQ multiplex PCR, yet TCRdb's version contains in-frame clones alone and is incomplete. This table holds approximately 130,000 clones, around three quarters found once. Study-wide points: TCR beta chain V- and J-gene trimming was linked, in a later analysis, to a missense variant in DCLRE1C. By a later analysis, the bulk of CMV-associated TCR beta chains appeared HLA-restricted. Among TCR beta chains, those listed as cytomegalovirus-associated numbered around 180. There were some public TCRs occurring in many donors, but most TCR sequences were rare.

The TCR sequence derives from a man under 40 in good health and CMV-seronegative. The rearrangement joins TRBV7-9 to TRBJ2-1; D uncertain. Sequencing was carried out using PBMCs. CDR3 protein: CASSLVLSYNEQFF. The CDR3 region has the DNA TGTGCCAGCAGCTTAGTGCTATCCTACAATGAGCAGTTCTTC.